This is a list of T cell receptor beta chains from one sample in a study of identical twins. TCRdb re-called the 5' RACE reads with MiXCR, one entry per CDR3 protein. The sample yields 300,000 to 350,000 distinct CDR3 sequences, 10% to 15% seen once. This same sample was also part of a study on yellow fever vaccine responses in identical twins.

What was sequenced was CD8+ T cells sorted from blood. The receptors here all came from a woman between 18 and 29 years old in good health. The CDR3 runs from the conserved cysteine through the conserved F or W. Clone sizes are given selectively: once, few, many, or a class where the clone is expanded.

v_call clone_size cdr3_aa
TRBV12-3/TRBV12-4 few CASIPDGYGYEQYF
TRBV12-3/TRBV12-4 - CASTAGGYGYTF
TRBV7-9 - CASSFAGKADTQYF
TRBV11-1 - CASILGQGDYSGANVLTF
TRBV4-1 many CASSQDVSDYLHYEQYF
TRBV9 many CASNSGVGTEAFF
TRBV12-3/TRBV12-4 many CASSHTTGYRWYGYTF
TRBV12-3/TRBV12-4 - CASRSNTGERETQYF
TRBV4-1 many CASSQYLDRDQPQHF
TRBV12-3/TRBV12-4 many CASSTGTGDQPQHF
TRBV9 few CASSRGLDEQYF
TRBV24-1 - CATSSGTGWAGTYEQYF
TRBV12-3/TRBV12-4 - CASTLGAFEQYF
TRBV20-1 - CSANAGTSGSGADTQYF
TRBV13 - CASSAGPLNSPLHF
TRBV5-1 many CASSRTPSIQETQYF
TRBV9 few CASSGLAGHTGELFF
TRBV3-1 - CASTLRGKNTEAFF
TRBV11-2 - CASSLREWETQYF
TRBV29-1 few CSANPGSGTYNEQFF
TRBV7-7 - CASSLAMTDTQYF
TRBV5-6 - CASSLVGQGITDTQYF
TRBV7-6 - CASSLGGRPLYNEQFF
TRBV3-1 - CASSPPERGGRDEQFF
TRBV27 few CASSFTTHTGELFF
TRBV5-5 many CASSTGQGNTEAFF
TRBV20-1 few CSARDLGETQYF
TRBV20-1 few CSAFPRPGKYNEQFF
TRBV7-8 - CASGELGVDEQFF
TRBV25-1 many CASSELGQGNTEAFF
TRBV20-1 - CSARDQGGSDNEQFF
TRBV3-1 few CASSHASGIGTGELFF
TRBV7-9 few CASSSGGGLYNEQFF
TRBV27 - CASQTTGYSNQPQHF
TRBV7-9 many CASSSSRPNGGKNIQYF
TRBV28 - CASSHRTAKQFTYQETQYF
TRBV7-9 few CASSYGRATGDTQYF
TRBV4-1 few CASSQQQRMVTDTQYF
TRBV11-3 - CASRTTGDNSYEQYF
TRBV7-8 few CASSKGRGGLSYNEQFF
TRBV4-2 - CASRQSGYAEAFF
TRBV28 few CASSLSAGPGNTIYF
TRBV4-2 - CASSQDGVGSTDTQYF
TRBV27 - CASSPAVTRTSGIYNEQFF
TRBV4-1 few CASSQTDYNEQFF
TRBV7-3 few CASSSRDNEQFF
TRBV12-3/TRBV12-4 few CASTPDREQETQYF
TRBV29-1 - CSGGRWGEETQYF
TRBV20-1 - CSARPAAGGYNEQFF
TRBV29-1 - CSVVGHGEVGYFYNEQFF
TRBV6-1 - CASSEALRGAAATQYF
TRBV28 few CASSPLSNEQFF
TRBV7-9 many CASSLRQPPDEQYF
TRBV4-1 - CASSVRPPSYNEQFF